The 31 T cell receptor beta chains presented below share a single source sample, sequenced in a study of T cell changes during pregnancy in multiple sclerosis. Only in-frame clones appear in the TCRdb table, and some are missing; sequencing was by immunoSEQ multiplex PCR. In the table there are tens of thousands of clones, over 80% of which are singletons. The source material was CD8+ T cells from peripheral blood mononuclear cells, sampled before pregnancy. These TCRs come from a female donor with multiple sclerosis, enrolled in a pregnancy study.

Details on this clone: The limits of the CDR3 on the DNA are not certain, so only TCRdb's listed CDR3 is given. The genes are TRBV12-1 and TRBJ1-3; the listed D gene, TRBD1, was not tested against the DNA. TRBV12-1 is a documented pseudogene. Counting both end residues, the CDR3 totals 16 amino acids. This chain's CDR3 is CASSFARGTAGNTIYF.

This CDR3 is CASSEAAGQGAYEQYF. In DNA form, the CDR3 reads TGTGCCAGCAGTGAAGCCGCGGGACAGGGAGCCTACGAGCAGTACTTC. The chain joins TRBV6-1 to TRBJ2-7; 9 positions agree with TRBD1. J gave up 2 bases and V 0 bases, and 5 bases lay outside the gene matches. The CDR3 runs to 16 residues. The V gene's germline CDR1 is MNHNS and CDR2 SASEGT.

This chain links TRBV9 with TRBJ1-1, with D unclear. The CDR3 has 12 residues. Germline V gene lookup returns CDR1 SGDLS and CDR2 YYNGEE. Trimming removed 0 bases from V and 7 bases from J, with 7 bases in between. CDR3 sequence (DNA): TGTGCCAGCAGCGTAGGCGGAGGTGAAGCTTTCTTT. Amino acids: CASSVGGGEAFF.

The chain employs TRBV27 and TRBJ1-5, with D unresolved. CDR1 and CDR2 from the germline V gene are MNHEY and SMNVEV (reference sequence). V was cut by 6 bases and J by 4 bases, with 13 bases left in between. The CDR3 sequence is 14 residues long. This CDR3 is CASSPDGLNQPQHF. DNA of the CDR3: TGTGCCAGCAGCCCGGACGGACTAAATCAGCCCCAGCATTTT.

The V call is TRBV9, the J call TRBJ2-2; D call uncertain. Deletions cut 4 bases from V and 8 bases from J, with 18 bases between. Looked up from germline, CDR1 is SGDLS and CDR2 is YYNGEE. The CDR3 is 15 amino acids. The CDR3 spells CASSPSAAGDGELFF. CDR3 DNA: TGTGCCAGCAGCCCCTCGGCCGCCGGAGATGGGGAGCTGTTTTTT.

CDR3 in DNA: TGTGCCAGCAGTTTGCCCGGCGGGGGGGCAGTAGATACGCAGTATTTT. This codes for CASSLPGGGAVDTQYF. V usage is TRBV27 and J usage is TRBJ2-3; 9 bases align to TRBD2. The CDR3 consists of 16 residues. V trimming: 3 bases; J trimming: 5 bases; junction bases outside the gene matches: 9. Germline V lookup: CDR1 MNHEY, CDR2 SMNVEV (reference sequence).

The chain is built from TRBV4-1 and TRBJ1-2; D possibly corresponds to TRBD1 (5 bases). CDR1 is MGHRA and CDR2 is YSYEKL in the germline V gene. The germline V and J ends were trimmed by 0 bases and 0 bases, with 8 bases remaining between them. The CDR3 sequence is 15 residues long. The CDR3 region has the DNA TGCGCCAGCAGCCAAGAGCGGGGCGCTAACTATGGCTACACCTTC. This sequence encodes CASSQERGANYGYTF.

The chain uses TRBV28 and TRBJ2-7; 8 nucleotides align to TRBD2. The CDR3 spans 14 residues. CDR1 is MDHEN and CDR2 is SYDVKM in the germline V gene. Trimming removed 7 bases from V and 5 bases from J; junction bases left unmatched: 10. The CDR3 loop is CASTPTSDTDEQYF. The CDR3 DNA sequence: TGTGCCAGCACCCCGACTAGCGATACTGACGAGCAGTACTTC.

This chain joins TRBV6-5 and TRBJ1-1; D remains ambiguous. Germline V CDR1 and CDR2: MNHEY, SVGAGI. V was trimmed by 3 bases and J by 8 bases, leaving 16 bases between them. The CDR3 has 14 residues. CDR3 coding DNA: TGTGCCAGCAGTTATACTTCGGAGGCCCCAGAAGCTTTCTTT. This encodes CASSYTSEAPEAFF.

The chain is built from TRBV11-2 and TRBJ2-3; 7 bases map to TRBD1. After removal of 5 bases from V and 3 bases from J, the junction contained 11 bases not matched to a gene. The CDR3 extends over 16 amino acids. Germline CDR1 and CDR2: SGHAT and FQNNGV. The CDR3 nucleotides are TGTGCCAGCAGCGCCAGGGACAGCGAAGGGACAGATACGCAGTATTTT. It translates to CASSARDSEGTDTQYF.

This chain uses TRBV7-9 with TRBJ1-2, with D possibly TRBD1 on 5 matching bases. The CDR3 has 17 residues. Germline V gene data show CDR1 as SEHNR and CDR2 as FQNEAQ (reference sequence). V lost 5 bases, J lost 0 bases, and 19 bases lay in between. CDR3: CASSQDLRRGANYGYTF. Written as DNA, the CDR3 is TGTGCCAGCAGCCAAGATTTGAGGAGGGGCGCTAACTATGGCTACACCTTC.

The DNA for the CDR3 is TGTGCCAGCAGCTCAGACAGGGGGCGGGAGCAGTACTTC. Amino acid sequence: CASSSDRGREQYF. V and J are TRBV7-9 and TRBJ2-7, with 10 bases aligning to TRBD1. The germline V gene encodes CDR1 SEHNR and CDR2 FQNEAQ (reference sequence). This CDR3 has 13 residues. V lost 4 bases and J lost 7; bases outside the gene matches: 4.

The chain employs TRBV7-3 and TRBJ2-2; 10 bases map to TRBD1. The germline V gene has CDR1 SGHTA and CDR2 FQGTGA. V lost 2 bases and J lost 3; bases outside the gene matches: 3. The CDR3 has 16 residues. The CDR3 protein is CASSLFGTGDTGELFF. CDR3 nucleotides: TGTGCCAGCAGCTTATTTGGGACAGGGGACACCGGGGAGCTGTTTTTT.

The rearrangement uses TRBV4-1 and TRBJ1-2; 7 bases align to TRBD1. This CDR3 spans 16 amino acids. From germline, CDR1 is MGHRA and CDR2 YSYEKL. With 4 bases clipped from V and 3 bases from J, the junction kept 11 bases outside the gene matches. In nucleotides, the CDR3 is TGCGCCAGCAGCCTCCGGGACAGCCGCCGGGACTATGGCTACACCTTC. This sequence encodes CASSLRDSRRDYGYTF.

In nucleotides, the CDR3 is TGTGCCAGCAGCCACACTAGCGGGAGGTCCAATGAGCAGTTCTTC. This codes for CASSHTSGRSNEQFF. The V gene is TRBV28, the J gene TRBJ2-1; 12 bases align to TRBD2. The CDR3 extends over 15 amino acids. The trim removed 6 bases at V and 6 bases at J, leaving 6 bases unmatched. The germline V gene encodes CDR1 MDHEN and CDR2 SYDVKM. Full variable domain (outside the CDR3, taken from reference TRBV28 and TRBJ2-1): DVKVTQSSRYLVKRTGEKVFLECVQDMDHENMFWYRQDPGLGLRLIYFSYDVKMKEKGDIPEGYSVSREKKERFSLILESASTNQTSMYLCASSHTSGRSNEQFFGPGTRLTVL.

The chain combines TRBV19 with TRBJ1-5; unclear D gene. Per germline, CDR1 LNHDA and CDR2 SQIVND (reference sequence). This CDR3 comprises 13 residues. V was clipped by 5 bases and J by 9 bases, with 14 bases between them. The CDR3 DNA reads as TGTGCCAGTAGTCCTCATCAACAGATGCCCCAGCATTTT. Translating gives CASSPHQQMPQHF. Looking up the rest from reference TRBV19 and TRBJ1-5 gives the full variable domain: DGGITQSPKYLFRKEGQNVTLSCEQNLNHDAMYWYRQDPGQGLRLIYYSQIVNDFQKGDIAEGYSVSREKKESFPLTVTSAQKNPTAFYLCASSPHQQMPQHFGDGTRLSIL.

V gene TRBV19 combines with J gene TRBJ2-3; 10 positions agree with TRBD1. Germline V CDR1 and CDR2: LNHDA, SQIVND (reference sequence). CDR3 length equals 15 residues. With V trimmed by 3 bases and J by 4 bases, 4 bases remained unmatched. CDR3 amino acids: CASSIGTGDPDTQYF. The CDR3 coding sequence is TGTGCCAGTAGTATCGGGACAGGGGACCCAGATACGCAGTATTTT.

The chain couples TRBV7-9 to TRBJ2-7; 9 bases line up with TRBD1. In germline, CDR1 is SEHNR, CDR2 FQNEAQ (reference sequence). The ends lost 3 bases at V and 3 bases at J; junction bases unmatched: 3. This CDR3 has 14 residues. The CDR3 reads CASSFVTGGYEQYF. CDR3 nucleotides: TGTGCCAGCAGCTTCGTGACAGGGGGCTACGAGCAGTACTTC.

The chain has TRBV30 and TRBJ1-2; weak D call: TRBD1 (5 bases). Germline CDR1 and CDR2: GTSNPN and SVGIG (reference sequence). This CDR3 has 12 residues. Between the trimmed V and J ends, which lost 1 base and 7 bases, there was a span of 10 bases. As DNA, the CDR3 is TGTGCCTGGAGTGACTACGACAGTGGCTACACCTTC. Translation gives CAWSDYDSGYTF.

The genes are TRBV10-3 and TRBJ2-7; the match to TRBD2 covers 7 bases. This CDR3 comprises 16 residues. Unmatched junction bases numbered 13, after V lost 4 bases and J lost 4 bases. Germline CDR1 and CDR2: ENHRY and SYGVKD. The CDR3: CAISVKEGGPQYEQYF. DNA for the CDR3: TGTGCCATCAGTGTTAAGGAGGGAGGGCCCCAATACGAGCAGTACTTC.

This chain connects TRBV5-1 to TRBJ2-2, with 10 positions matching TRBD2. This CDR3 contains 16 residues. Germline-derived CDR1 and CDR2 are SGHRS and YFSETQ. Losses at the gene ends were 1 base for V and 5 bases for J; bases not matched to a gene: 5. The CDR3 spells CASSLWGGLATGELFF. In DNA, the CDR3 is TGCGCCAGCAGCTTGTGGGGGGGACTAGCGACCGGGGAGCTGTTTTTT.

Relative to its sample, this clone is medium-sized. The chain couples TRBV5-6 to TRBJ2-6; 8 bases are shared with TRBD1. CDR1 SGHDT and CDR2 YYEEEE come from the germline V gene. V shed 4 bases and J 1 base; nucleotides not matched to a gene: 10. The CDR3 runs 18 residues. CDR3 in DNA: TGTGCCAGCAGCGAAGAGCCTCGGACAGGGTCTGGGGCCAACGTCCTGACTTTC. Encoded protein: CASSEEPRTGSGANVLTF. Looking up the rest from reference TRBV5-6 and TRBJ2-6 gives the full variable domain: DAGVTQSPTHLIKTRGQQVTLRCSPKSGHDTVSWYQQALGQGPQFIFQYYEEEERQRGNFPDRFSGHQFPNYSSELNVNALLLGDSALYLCASSEEPRTGSGANVLTFGAGSRLTVL.

This clone was picked up one time. The V gene is TRBV6-1, the J gene TRBJ2-7, with TRBD1 as a possible D gene (5 bases). The ends were cut back, 1 base at V and 6 bases at J, with 13 bases in the middle. Looked up from germline, CDR1 is MNHNS and CDR2 is SASEGT. The length of the CDR3 is 14 residues. In DNA, the CDR3 is TGTGCCAGCAGTGAAGTTCTGGGGCCGCGCGAGCAGTACTTC. Its protein is CASSEVLGPREQYF.

The chain combines TRBV7-9 with TRBJ2-2; D is undetermined. Between the trimmed V and J ends, which lost 5 bases and 6 bases, there was a span of 4 bases. CDR3 length: 11 amino acids. Per germline, CDR1 SEHNR and CDR2 FQNEAQ (reference sequence). CDR3 loop: CASSPAGELFF. For the CDR3, the DNA is TGTGCCAGCAGCCCCGCCGGGGAGCTGTTTTTT.

V and J are TRBV7-9 and TRBJ1-3, with D maybe TRBD1 (6 bases). Per germline, CDR1 SEHNR and CDR2 FQNEAQ (reference sequence). The CDR3 extends over 16 amino acids. Trimming took 3 bases from V and 0 from J, leaving 12 bases between them. CDR3 nucleotide sequence: TGTGCCAGCAGCTTCGGGATCAGGGGCTCTGGAAACACCATATATTTT. Protein: CASSFGIRGSGNTIYF.

The CDR3 DNA sequence: TGTGCCAGCAGCGAAATAGCGGGAGTGTCGGATACGCAGTATTTT. Its translation is CASSEIAGVSDTQYF. The chain combines TRBV7-3 with TRBJ2-3, with 9 nucleotides matching TRBD2. The J segment lost 6 bases and the V segment lost 5 bases, leaving 9 bases of the junction unmatched. CDR3 length equals 15 residues. Per germline, CDR1 SGHTA and CDR2 FQGTGA.

The chain joins TRBV6-1 to TRBJ2-7; D may be TRBD1 (6 bases). Germline values: CDR1 MNHNS, CDR2 SASEGT. V was clipped by 5 bases and J by 3 bases, with 17 bases between them. The CDR3 is 15 residues long. The CDR3 here is CASSPTGGDYYEQYF. The CDR3 nucleotides are TGTGCCAGCAGTCCGACAGGAGGAGACTACTACGAGCAGTACTTC.

The count of this clone is one. This sequence joins TRBV7-9 and TRBJ1-4, with unresolved D. CDR1 is SEHNR, CDR2 FQNEAQ, per germline (reference sequence). Deletions cut 1 base from V and 3 bases from J, with 9 bases between. CDR3 length: 15 residues. CDR3 nucleotides: TGTGCCAGCAGCTTAGGAGGCCGTCCTAATGAAAAACTGTTTTTT. Residues: CASSLGGRPNEKLFF.

V is TRBV28 and J is TRBJ2-1; D uncertain. From germline, CDR1 is MDHEN and CDR2 SYDVKM. V lost 4 bases and J lost 0, with 10 bases in between. The CDR3 is made up of 15 amino acids. This CDR3 reads CASSSSSSSYNEQFF. In DNA form, the CDR3 reads TGTGCCAGCAGTTCGAGCTCAAGCTCCTACAATGAGCAGTTCTTC.

The genes are TRBV30 and TRBJ1-2, with a possible D match to TRBD1 (5 bases). The length of the CDR3 is 15 residues. V was cut by 7 bases and J by 0 bases, with 18 bases left in between. Germline V lookup: CDR1 GTSNPN, CDR2 SVGIG (reference sequence). This chain's CDR3 is CASQDRARANYGYTF. The CDR3 DNA is TGTGCCTCACAGGACCGGGCCAGAGCTAACTATGGCTACACCTTC.

The chain has TRBV9 and TRBJ2-7, with TRBD2 matching 7 bases. Germline lookup yields CDR1 SGDLS and CDR2 YYNGEE. The J segment lost 0 bases and the V segment lost 0 bases, leaving 6 bases of the junction unmatched. This CDR3 comprises 16 residues. CDR3 region: CASSVGSGGSSYEQYF. The DNA for the CDR3 is TGTGCCAGCAGCGTAGGGTCGGGGGGTAGCTCCTACGAGCAGTACTTC.